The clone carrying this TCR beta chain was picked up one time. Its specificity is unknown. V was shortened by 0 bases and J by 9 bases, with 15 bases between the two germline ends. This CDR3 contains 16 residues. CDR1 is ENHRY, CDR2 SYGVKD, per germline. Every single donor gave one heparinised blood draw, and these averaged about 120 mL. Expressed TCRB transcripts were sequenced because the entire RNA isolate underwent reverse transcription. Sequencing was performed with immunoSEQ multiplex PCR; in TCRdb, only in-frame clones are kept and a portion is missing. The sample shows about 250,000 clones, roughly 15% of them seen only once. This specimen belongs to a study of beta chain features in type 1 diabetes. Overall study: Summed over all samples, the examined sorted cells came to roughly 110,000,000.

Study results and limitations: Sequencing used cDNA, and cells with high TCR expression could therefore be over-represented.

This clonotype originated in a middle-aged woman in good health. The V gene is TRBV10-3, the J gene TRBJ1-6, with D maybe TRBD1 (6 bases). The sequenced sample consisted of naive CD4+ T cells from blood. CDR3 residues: CAISESKGGQGSPLHF. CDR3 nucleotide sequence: TGTGCCATCAGTGAGTCGAAAGGGGGTCAAGGTTCACCCCTCCACTTT.